The 13 T cell receptor beta chains listed next were all sequenced from one sample in a study of monozygotic twins with inflammatory bowel disease (dated 2019 in TCRdb). The library was generated by 5' RACE. Sequencing relied on an Illumina HiSeq 2500. The reads went through TCRdb reprocessing, and each CDR3 protein sequence gets one entry with no DNA. The sample table holds about 43,000 distinct CDR3 sequences. The ten biggest clones cover approximately 5.8% of the sample. The sample consisted of blood. Receptor source: a human donor with ulcerative colitis or Crohn's disease, or a healthy co-twin of an affected twin (not recorded which).

This clonotype registers medium-sized by frequency. The chain carries TRBV27 and TRBJ2-2. The CDR3 contains 12 residues. CDR1 is MNHEY and CDR2 is SMNVEV in the germline V gene (reference sequence). This chain's CDR3 is CASSLGTGELFF.

The chain uses TRBV25-1 and TRBJ2-3; TCRdb's D call, TRBD1, is unchecked because there is no DNA. The CDR3 is 14 residues long. In germline, CDR1 is MGHDK, CDR2 SYGVNS. CDR3 region: CASSMGGRTDTQYF. The full variable domain, with the rest looked up from reference TRBV25-1 and TRBJ2-3, is EADIYQTPRYLVIGTGKKITLECSQTMGHDKMYWYQQDPGMELHLIHYSYGVNSTEKGDLSSESTVSRIRTEHFPLTLESARPSHTSQYLCASSMGGRTDTQYFGPGTRLTVL.

The chain has TRBV20-1 and TRBJ1-2; the TRBD1 assignment by TCRdb is unverifiable without DNA. From germline, CDR1 is DFQATT and CDR2 SNEGSKA (reference sequence). The CDR3 spans 14 residues. The CDR3 loop is CSARDGQGAGGYTF.

The rearrangement uses TRBV7-2 and TRBJ1-3; TCRdb's assignment of TRBD1 cannot be checked, as there is no DNA. Germline CDR1 is SGHTA and CDR2 is FQGNSA. The CDR3 consists of 16 residues. This chain's CDR3 is CASSSQGQGARNTIYF.

The gene calls are TRBV5-1 and TRBJ1-1. This CDR3 has 15 residues. CDR1 is SGHRS and CDR2 is YFSETQ in the germline V gene. The CDR3 protein is CASSPSFPGGTEAFF.

The chain combines TRBV5-6 with TRBJ2-3. The CDR3 is 14 residues long. CDR1 SGHDT and CDR2 YYEEEE come from the germline V gene. The chain's CDR3 is CASSPYNHPKPQYF.

The chain joins TRBV6-1 to TRBJ2-1; the TCRdb D gene call, TRBD2, has no DNA to confirm it. The CDR3 has 16 residues. From germline, CDR1 is MNHNS and CDR2 SASEGT. CDR3: CASRPGTSGAYNEQFF.

V gene TRBV30 combines with J gene TRBJ1-1; TCRdb lists TRBD1, though no DNA is available to test this call. The CDR3 is 17 residues long. Germline V gene lookup returns CDR1 GTSNPN and CDR2 SVGIG (reference sequence). CDR3: CAWRSRDRGVRGTEAFF.

The gene calls are TRBV20-1 and TRBJ2-1; TCRdb gives TRBD2 as the D gene, but with no DNA this cannot be confirmed. The CDR3 consists of 16 residues. From germline, CDR1 is DFQATT and CDR2 SNEGSKA (reference sequence). CDR3 protein: CSARPPASGRKGEQFF.

This chain's CDR3 is CASGQVSGQPQHF. V and J are TRBV28 and TRBJ1-5; TCRdb's D call, TRBD1, is unchecked because there is no DNA. CDR1 and CDR2 from the germline V gene are MDHEN and SYDVKM. CDR3 length equals 13 residues.

The chain links TRBV5-1 to TRBJ2-5. This CDR3 contains 11 residues. The germline V gene encodes CDR1 SGHRS and CDR2 YFSETQ. CDR3: CASSSKETQYF.

The V gene is TRBV30, the J gene TRBJ1-1; there is no DNA to check the TCRdb D call of TRBD1. The CDR3 loop spans 14 amino acids. Germline V gene data show CDR1 as GTSNPN and CDR2 as SVGIG (reference sequence). CDR3 region: CAWSEQGLATEAFF.

The CDR3 loop reads CASSHDGGRNTIYF. The chain carries TRBV3-1 and TRBJ1-3; with no DNA, the TCRdb D assignment of TRBD1 cannot be verified. CDR3 length: 14 residues. Germline lookup yields CDR1 LGHDT and CDR2 YNNKEL (reference sequence).